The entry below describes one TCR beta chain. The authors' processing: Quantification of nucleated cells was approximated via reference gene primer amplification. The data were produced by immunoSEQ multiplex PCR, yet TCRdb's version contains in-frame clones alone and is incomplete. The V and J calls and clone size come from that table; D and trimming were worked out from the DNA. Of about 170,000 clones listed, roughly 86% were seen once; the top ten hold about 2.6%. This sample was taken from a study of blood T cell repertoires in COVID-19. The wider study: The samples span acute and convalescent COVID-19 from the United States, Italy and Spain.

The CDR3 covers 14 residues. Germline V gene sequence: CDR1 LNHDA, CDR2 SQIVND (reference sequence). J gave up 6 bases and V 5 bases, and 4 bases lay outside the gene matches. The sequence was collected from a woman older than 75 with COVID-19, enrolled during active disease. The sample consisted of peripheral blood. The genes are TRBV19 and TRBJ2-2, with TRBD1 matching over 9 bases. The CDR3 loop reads CASSSNRGPGELFF. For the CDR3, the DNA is TGTGCCAGTAGTTCCAACAGGGGGCCCGGGGAGCTGTTTTTT.